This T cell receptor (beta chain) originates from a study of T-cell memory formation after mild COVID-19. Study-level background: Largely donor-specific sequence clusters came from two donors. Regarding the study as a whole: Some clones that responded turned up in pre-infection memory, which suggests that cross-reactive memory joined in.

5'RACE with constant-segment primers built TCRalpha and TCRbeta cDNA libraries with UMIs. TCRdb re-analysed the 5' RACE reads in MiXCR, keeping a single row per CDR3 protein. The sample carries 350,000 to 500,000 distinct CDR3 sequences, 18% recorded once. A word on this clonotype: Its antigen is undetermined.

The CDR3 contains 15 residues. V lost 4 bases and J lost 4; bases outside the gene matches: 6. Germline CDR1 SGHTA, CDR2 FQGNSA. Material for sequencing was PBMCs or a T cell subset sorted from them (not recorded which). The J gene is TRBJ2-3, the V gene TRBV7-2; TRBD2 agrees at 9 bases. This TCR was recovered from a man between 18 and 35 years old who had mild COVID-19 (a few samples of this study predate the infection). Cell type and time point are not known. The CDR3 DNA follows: TGTGCCAGCAGCTCGCCGGGACTAGCATCAGATACGCAGTATTTT. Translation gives CASSSPGLASDTQYF.